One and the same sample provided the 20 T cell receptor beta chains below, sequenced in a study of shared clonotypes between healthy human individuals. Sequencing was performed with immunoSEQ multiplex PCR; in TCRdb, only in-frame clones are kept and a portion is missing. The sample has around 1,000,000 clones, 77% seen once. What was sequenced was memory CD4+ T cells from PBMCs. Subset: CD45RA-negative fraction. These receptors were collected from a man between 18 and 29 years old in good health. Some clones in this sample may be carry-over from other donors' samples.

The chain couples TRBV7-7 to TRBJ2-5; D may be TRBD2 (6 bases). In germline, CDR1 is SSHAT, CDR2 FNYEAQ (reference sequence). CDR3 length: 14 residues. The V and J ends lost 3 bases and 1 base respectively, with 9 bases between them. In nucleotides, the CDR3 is TGTGCCAGCAGCTTGGGACTTACCCAAGAGACCCAGTACTTC. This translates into CASSLGLTQETQYF.

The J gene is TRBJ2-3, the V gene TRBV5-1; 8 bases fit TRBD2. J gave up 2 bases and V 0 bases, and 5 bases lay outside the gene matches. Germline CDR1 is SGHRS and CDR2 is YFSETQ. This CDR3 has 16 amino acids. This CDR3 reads CASSLEVAGPTDTQYF. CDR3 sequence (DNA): TGCGCCAGCAGCTTGGAGGTAGCGGGGCCCACAGATACGCAGTATTTT.

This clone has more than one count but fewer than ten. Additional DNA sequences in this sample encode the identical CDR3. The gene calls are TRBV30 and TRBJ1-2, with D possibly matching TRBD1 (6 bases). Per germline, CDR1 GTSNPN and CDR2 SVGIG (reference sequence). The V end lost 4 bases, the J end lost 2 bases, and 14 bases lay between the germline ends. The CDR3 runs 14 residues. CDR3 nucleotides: TGTGCCTGGACTCCCGGGGGCAGCAACTATGGCTACACCTTC. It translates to CAWTPGGSNYGYTF.

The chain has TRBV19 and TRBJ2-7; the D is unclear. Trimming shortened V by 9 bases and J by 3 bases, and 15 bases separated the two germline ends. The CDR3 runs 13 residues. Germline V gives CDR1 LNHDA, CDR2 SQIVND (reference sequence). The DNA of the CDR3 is TGTGCCAGCCAGAGGAGCCGGTTCTACGAGCAGTACTTC. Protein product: CASQRSRFYEQYF.

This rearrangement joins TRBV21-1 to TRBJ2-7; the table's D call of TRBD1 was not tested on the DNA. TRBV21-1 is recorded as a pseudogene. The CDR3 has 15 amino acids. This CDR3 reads CASNPGGTAEYEQYF. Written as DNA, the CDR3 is TGTGCCAGCAACCCTGGGGGGACAGCTGAATACGAGCAGTACTTC.

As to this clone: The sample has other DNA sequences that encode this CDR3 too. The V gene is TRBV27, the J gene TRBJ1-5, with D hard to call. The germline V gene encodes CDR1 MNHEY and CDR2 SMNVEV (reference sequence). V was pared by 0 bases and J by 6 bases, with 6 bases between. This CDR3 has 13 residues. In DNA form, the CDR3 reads TGTGCCAGCAGTTTATCTGGGGTTCAGCCCCAGCATTTT. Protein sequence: CASSLSGVQPQHF.

The CDR3 nucleotides read TGTGCCAGCAGCCAGGGACTAGCGGCCTCCTACGAGCAGTACTTC. Protein product: CASSQGLAASYEQYF. V is TRBV4-2 and J is TRBJ2-5; 11 bases align to TRBD2. The DNA matches TRBJ2-7 better at its end, which makes the J call doubtful. CDR3 length: 15 amino acids. Germline CDR1 reads LGHNA; CDR2 reads YNFKEQ.

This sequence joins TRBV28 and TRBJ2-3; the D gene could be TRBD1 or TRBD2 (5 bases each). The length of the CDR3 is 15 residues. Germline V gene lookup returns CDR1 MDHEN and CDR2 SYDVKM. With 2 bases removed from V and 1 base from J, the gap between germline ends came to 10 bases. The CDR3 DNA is TGTGCCAGCAGTTTAACGCTGGGGGGCACAGATACGCAGTATTTT. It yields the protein CASSLTLGGTDTQYF.

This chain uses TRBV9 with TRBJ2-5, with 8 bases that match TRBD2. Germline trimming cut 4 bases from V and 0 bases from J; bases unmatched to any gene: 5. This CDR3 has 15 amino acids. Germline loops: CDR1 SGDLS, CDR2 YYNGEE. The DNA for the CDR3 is TGTGCCAGCAGCTTCTCTAGCGGGCACCAAGAGACCCAGTACTTC. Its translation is CASSFSSGHQETQYF. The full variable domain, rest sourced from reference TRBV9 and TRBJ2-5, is DSGVTQTPKHLITATGQRVTLRCSPRSGDLSVYWYQQSLDQGLQFLIQYYNGEERAKGNILERFSAQQFPDLHSELNLSSLELGDSALYFCASSFSSGHQETQYFGPGTRLLVL.

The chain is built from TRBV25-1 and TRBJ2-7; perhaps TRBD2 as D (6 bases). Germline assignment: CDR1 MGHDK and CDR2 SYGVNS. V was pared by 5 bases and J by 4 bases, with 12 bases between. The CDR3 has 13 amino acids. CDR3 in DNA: TGTGCCAGCAGTCTGGGGACTCTATACGAGCAGTACTTC. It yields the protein CASSLGTLYEQYF.

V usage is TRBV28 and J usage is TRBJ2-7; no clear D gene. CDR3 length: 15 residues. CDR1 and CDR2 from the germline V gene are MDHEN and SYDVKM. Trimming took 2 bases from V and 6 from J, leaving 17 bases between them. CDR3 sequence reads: CASSLAARSGGEQYF. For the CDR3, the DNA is TGTGCCAGCAGTTTAGCCGCCCGGTCGGGCGGCGAGCAGTACTTC.

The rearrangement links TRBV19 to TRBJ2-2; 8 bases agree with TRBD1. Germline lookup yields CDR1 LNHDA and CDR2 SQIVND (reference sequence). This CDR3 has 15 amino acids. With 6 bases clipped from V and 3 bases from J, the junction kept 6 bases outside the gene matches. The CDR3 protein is CASRIQGADTGELFF. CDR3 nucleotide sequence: TGTGCCAGTAGAATCCAGGGGGCCGACACCGGGGAGCTGTTTTTT.

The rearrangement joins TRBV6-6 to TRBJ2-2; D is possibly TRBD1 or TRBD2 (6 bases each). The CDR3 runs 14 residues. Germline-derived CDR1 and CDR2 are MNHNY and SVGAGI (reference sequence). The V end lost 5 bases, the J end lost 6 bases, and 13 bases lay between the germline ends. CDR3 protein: CASSRDRGAGELFF. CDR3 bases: TGTGCCAGCAGTCGGGATAGGGGGGCCGGGGAGCTGTTTTTT.

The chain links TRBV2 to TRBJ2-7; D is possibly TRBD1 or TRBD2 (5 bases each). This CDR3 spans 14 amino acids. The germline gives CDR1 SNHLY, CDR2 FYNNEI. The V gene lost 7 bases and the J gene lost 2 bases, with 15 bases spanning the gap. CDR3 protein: CASNLGTLTYEQYF. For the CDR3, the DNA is TGTGCCAGCAATCTCGGGACCCTTACCTACGAGCAGTACTTC.

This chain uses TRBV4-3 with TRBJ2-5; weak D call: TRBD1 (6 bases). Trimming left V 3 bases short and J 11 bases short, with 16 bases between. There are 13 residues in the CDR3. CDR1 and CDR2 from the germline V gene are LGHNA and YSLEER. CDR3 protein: CASSQEPRTVQYF. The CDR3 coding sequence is TGCGCCAGCAGCCAGGAACCTAGGACAGTTCAGTACTTC.

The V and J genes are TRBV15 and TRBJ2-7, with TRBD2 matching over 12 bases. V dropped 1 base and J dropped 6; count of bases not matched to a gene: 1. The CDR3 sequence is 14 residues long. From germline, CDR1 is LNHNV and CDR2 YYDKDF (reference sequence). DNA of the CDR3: TGTGCCACCAGCAGAGGGACTAGCGGGACCGAGCAGTACTTC. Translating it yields CATSRGTSGTEQYF. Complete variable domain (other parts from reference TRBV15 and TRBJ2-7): DAMVIQNPRYQVTQFGKPVTLSCSQTLNHNVMYWYQQKSSQAPKLLFHYYDKDFNNEADTPDNFQSRRPNTSFCFLDIRSPGLGDTAMYLCATSRGTSGTEQYFGPGTRLTVT.

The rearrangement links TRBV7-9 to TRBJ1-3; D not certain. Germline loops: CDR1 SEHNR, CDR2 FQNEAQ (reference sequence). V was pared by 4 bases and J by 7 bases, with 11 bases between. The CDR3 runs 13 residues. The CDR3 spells CASSYGRVNTIYF. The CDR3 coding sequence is TGTGCCAGCAGCTACGGACGGGTTAACACCATATATTTT.

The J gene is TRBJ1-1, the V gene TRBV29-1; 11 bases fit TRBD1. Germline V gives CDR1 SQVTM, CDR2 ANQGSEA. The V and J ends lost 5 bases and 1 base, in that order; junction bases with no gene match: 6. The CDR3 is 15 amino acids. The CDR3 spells CSVYPGQGGNTEAFF. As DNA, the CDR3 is TGCAGCGTTTATCCGGGACAGGGGGGGAACACTGAAGCTTTCTTT.

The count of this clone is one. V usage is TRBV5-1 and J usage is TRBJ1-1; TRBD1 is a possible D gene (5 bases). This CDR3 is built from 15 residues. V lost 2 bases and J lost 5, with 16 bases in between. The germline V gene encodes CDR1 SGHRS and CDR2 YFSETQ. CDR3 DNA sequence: TGCGCCAGCAGCTTTAGTCGGACGGGGGGAACTGAAGCTTTCTTT. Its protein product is CASSFSRTGGTEAFF. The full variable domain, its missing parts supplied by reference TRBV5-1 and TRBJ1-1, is KAGVTQTPRYLIKTRGQQVTLSCSPISGHRSVSWYQQTPGQGLQFLFEYFSETQRNKGNFPGRFSGRQFSNSRSEMNVSTLELGDSALYLCASSFSRTGGTEAFFGQGTRLTVV.

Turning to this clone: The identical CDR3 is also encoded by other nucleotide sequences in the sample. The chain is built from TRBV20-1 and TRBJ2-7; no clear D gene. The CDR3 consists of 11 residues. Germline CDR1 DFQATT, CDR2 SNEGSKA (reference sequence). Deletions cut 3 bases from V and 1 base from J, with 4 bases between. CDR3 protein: CSARKSYEQYF. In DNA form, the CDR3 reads TGCAGTGCTAGGAAGTCCTACGAGCAGTACTTC.